This T cell receptor beta chain comes out of a study of T-cell reconstitution after alpha-beta-depleted transplantation in children. Many counts were recorded for this clonotype. It was with unique molecular identifiers that the TCRbeta library was prepared. TCRdb reprocessed the PCR reads with MiXCR, giving one entry per CDR3 protein. The sample carries 150,000 to 200,000 distinct CDR3 sequences, around 6.8% recorded once. The V segment lost 1 base and the J segment 4 bases; nucleotides outside the gene matches: 4. This CDR3 has 15 amino acids. The chain employs TRBV12-3 or TRBV12-4 and TRBJ1-2; 9 nucleotides align to TRBD1. The receptor was derived from a human donor who donated a stem cell graft to a child with Wiskott-Aldrich syndrome. The sample consisted of PBMCs from the stem cell graft donor, taken from the stem cell graft. Here the CDR3 DNA reads TGTGCCAGCAGTTTAGGGGACAGGGCGGGCTATGGCTACACCTTC. Translating it yields CASSLGDRAGYGYTF.